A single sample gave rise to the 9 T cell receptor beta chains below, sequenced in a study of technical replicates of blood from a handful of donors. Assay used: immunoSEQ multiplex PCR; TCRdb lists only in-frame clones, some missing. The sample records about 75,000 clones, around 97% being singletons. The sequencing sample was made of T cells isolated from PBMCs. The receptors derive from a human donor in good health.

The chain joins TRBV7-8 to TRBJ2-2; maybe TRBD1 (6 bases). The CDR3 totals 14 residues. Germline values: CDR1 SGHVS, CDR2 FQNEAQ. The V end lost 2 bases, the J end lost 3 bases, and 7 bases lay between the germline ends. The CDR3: CASSLHRDTGELFF. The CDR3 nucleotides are TGTGCCAGCAGCTTACACAGGGACACCGGGGAGCTGTTTTTT.

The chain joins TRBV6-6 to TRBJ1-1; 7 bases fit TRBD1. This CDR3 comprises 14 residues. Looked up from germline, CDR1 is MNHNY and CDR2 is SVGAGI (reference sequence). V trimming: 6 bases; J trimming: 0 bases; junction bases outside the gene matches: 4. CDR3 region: CASRRGQMNTEAFF. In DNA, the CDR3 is TGTGCCAGCAGGCGGGGACAGATGAACACTGAAGCTTTCTTT.

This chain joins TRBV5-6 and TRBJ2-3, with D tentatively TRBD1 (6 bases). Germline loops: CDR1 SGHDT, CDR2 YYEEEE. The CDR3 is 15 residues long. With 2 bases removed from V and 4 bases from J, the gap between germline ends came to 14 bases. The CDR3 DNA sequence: TGTGCCAGCAGCTTATCCCACAGGGAACCAGATACGCAGTATTTT. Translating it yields CASSLSHREPDTQYF.

The CDR3 region has the DNA TGTGCCAGCAGCTTGGAGAGGATCGGCGGCCCCTACGAGCAGTACTTC. The encoded protein is CASSLERIGGPYEQYF. The chain carries TRBV5-6 and TRBJ2-7; D is ambiguous. This CDR3 contains 16 residues. Deletions cut 0 bases from V and 2 bases from J, with 15 bases between. In germline, CDR1 is SGHDT, CDR2 YYEEEE. Together with reference TRBV5-6 and TRBJ2-7, the CDR3 gives the full variable domain: DAGVTQSPTHLIKTRGQQVTLRCSPKSGHDTVSWYQQALGQGPQFIFQYYEEEERQRGNFPDRFSGHQFPNYSSELNVNALLLGDSALYLCASSLERIGGPYEQYFGPGTRLTVT.

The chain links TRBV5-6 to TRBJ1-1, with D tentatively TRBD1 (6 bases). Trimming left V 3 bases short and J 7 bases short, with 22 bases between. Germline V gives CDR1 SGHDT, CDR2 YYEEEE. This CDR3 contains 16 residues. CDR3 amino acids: CASSYPQRGLWGEAFF. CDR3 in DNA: TGTGCCAGCAGCTACCCCCAGCGGGGGCTTTGGGGTGAAGCTTTCTTT.

The CDR3 is CASTTGHIQDETQYF. The DNA of the CDR3 is TGTGCCAGCACTACCGGACACATCCAGGACGAGACCCAGTACTTC. This chain connects TRBV11-3 to TRBJ2-5; weak D call: TRBD1 (5 bases). V lost 7 bases to trimming and J lost 5 bases, with 20 bases between them. The germline gives CDR1 SGHNT, CDR2 YENEEA. CDR3 length: 15 residues.

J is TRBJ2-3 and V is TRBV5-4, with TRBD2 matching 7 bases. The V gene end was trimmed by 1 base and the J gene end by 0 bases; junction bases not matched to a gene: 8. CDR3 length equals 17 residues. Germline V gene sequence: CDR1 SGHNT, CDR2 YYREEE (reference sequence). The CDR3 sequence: CASSLRLADTSTDTQYF. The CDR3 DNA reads TGTGCCAGCAGCTTGAGGCTAGCGGATACTAGCACAGATACGCAGTATTTT.

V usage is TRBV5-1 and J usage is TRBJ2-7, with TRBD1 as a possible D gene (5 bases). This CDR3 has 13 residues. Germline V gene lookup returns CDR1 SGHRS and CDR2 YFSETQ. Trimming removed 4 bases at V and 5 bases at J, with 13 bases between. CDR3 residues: CASSPYNRNEQYF. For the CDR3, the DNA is TGCGCCAGCAGCCCATATAACAGGAACGAGCAGTACTTC.

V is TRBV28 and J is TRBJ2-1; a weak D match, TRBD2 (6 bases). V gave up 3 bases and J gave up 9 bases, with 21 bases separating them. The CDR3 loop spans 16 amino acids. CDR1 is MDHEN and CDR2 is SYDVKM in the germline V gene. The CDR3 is CASSFGAGILTFEQFF. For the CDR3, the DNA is TGTGCCAGCAGTTTTGGTGCGGGAATCTTGACATTTGAGCAGTTCTTC.